This T cell receptor (beta chain) was documented in a study of CD4 T cells in relation to SARS-CoV-2 and coronaviruses. Unexposed donor CD4+ T cells date from about 2011-2018, before the COVID-19 pandemic. After ten to eleven days of culture, CD4+ T cells were isolated. V trimming: 9 bases; J trimming: 5 bases; junction bases outside the gene matches: 7. This CDR3 region has 13 residues. The germline V gene encodes CDR1 KGHDR and CDR2 SFDVKD. This clone was counted a few times. The target antigen is unknown. Clones were read by immunoSEQ multiplex PCR, and TCRdb kept only the in-frame ones, dropping some. This sample has tens of thousands of clones, with about 76% found just once.

This rearrangement joins TRBV24-1 to TRBJ2-7, with 9 bases fitting TRBD1. Sample: CD4+ T cells from PBMCs, cultured in vitro. The source of this sequence is a human donor in good health. CDR3 DNA: TGTGCCACCGGGGGACAGGGCCAGGACGAGCAGTACTTC. This sequence encodes CATGGQGQDEQYF.